This entry is about one T cell receptor beta chain. This clone appeared once. Its antigen is unknown. Germline and junction disagree at one end, which may indicate a read error. TCRbeta CDR3 regions were amplified from genomic DNA using the immunoSEQ Assay, a bias-controlled multiplex PCR. Regarding the original processing steps: Within the assay, amplification of reference gene primers was used to estimate how many nucleated cells each sample contained. To quantify the absolute abundance of each unique TCRbeta CDR3 rearrangement, sequence reads were collapsed and filtered. For each sample, productive Simpson clonality was calculated as the square root of Simpson's diversity index over productive rearrangements. Held by TCRdb, this immuneACCESS table contains in-frame sequences only and omits some clones. Under half of the omission traces to an unresolved V gene where checked; the cause of the rest is unknown. V, J and clone size derive from that table, while D and trimming were established from the DNA sequence. In this sample the table shows approximately 300,000 clones, around 87% of which occur a single time. The ten largest clones represent around 2.1% of the sample.

This record comes from a study of blood T cell repertoires in COVID-19 (TCRdb year 2020). With regard to the full study: The collaborator samples originated in the United States, Italy and Spain and spanned the acute and convalescent phases of COVID-19. A freely available public database, intended as a resource for researchers studying the immune response to SARS-CoV-2, is where the repertoires were released. Where available, HLA class I and class II types were taken from metadata supplied by the sample provider and were not determined by assay-based typing. Subjects who had been exposed to COVID-19, were actively infected with it, or had recovered from it provided the deeply sampled blood TCRbeta repertoires that made up the dataset. Samples came from the ongoing ImmuneRACE study (first 160 participants) plus 1,254 subjects from 6 global collaborators. The material from the prospective study consisted of cDNA or gDNA derived from T cells, B-cell-depleted T cells, or PBMCs. A de-identified subject ID, COVID-19 status, age in years and sex were almost always included in the sample metadata. What the authors observed across the whole study: Clinical and demographic metadata were provided uncurated, with the amount varying by source and participant.

Inclusive of the bounding cysteine and phenylalanine, the CDR3 is 14 residues long. Just the 42-base CDR3 DNA is kept, in frame starting at base 1. CDR1 and CDR2 were assigned from the germline V gene as MDHEN and SYDVKM. Whole blood was collected in K2EDTA tubes by collaborating institutions according to the institutions' own protocols. Collaborator samples were shipped for TCRbeta analysis as frozen whole blood, isolated PBMCs, or DNA extracted from either sample type. This sequence originates from a man aged 18 to 30 with active or convalescent COVID-19. This chain is built from TRBV28 and TRBJ2-3; 9 bases in between match TRBD1. Sequenced: peripheral blood. The nucleotide sequence reads TGTGCCAGCAGACCCACAACAGGGGGCGGAAAAATGGGTTTT. Its amino acids are CASRPTTGGGKMGF.